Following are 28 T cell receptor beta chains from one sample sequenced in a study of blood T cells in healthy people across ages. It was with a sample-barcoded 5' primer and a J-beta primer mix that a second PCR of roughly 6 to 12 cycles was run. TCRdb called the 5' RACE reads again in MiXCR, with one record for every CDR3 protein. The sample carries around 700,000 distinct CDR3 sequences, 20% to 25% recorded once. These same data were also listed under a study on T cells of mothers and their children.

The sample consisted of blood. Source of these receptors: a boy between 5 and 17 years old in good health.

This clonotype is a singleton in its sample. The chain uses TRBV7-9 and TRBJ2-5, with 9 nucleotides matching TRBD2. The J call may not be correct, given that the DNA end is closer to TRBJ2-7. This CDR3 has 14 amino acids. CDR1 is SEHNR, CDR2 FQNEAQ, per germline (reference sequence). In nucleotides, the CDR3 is TGTGCCAGCAGCGGAAAGATAGCGGGAGACGAGCAGTACTTC. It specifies CASSGKIAGDEQYF.

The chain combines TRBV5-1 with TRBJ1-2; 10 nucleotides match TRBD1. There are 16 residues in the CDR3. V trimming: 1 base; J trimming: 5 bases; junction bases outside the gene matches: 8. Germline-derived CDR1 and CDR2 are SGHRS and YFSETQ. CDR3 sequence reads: CASSLFRDRGPYGYTF. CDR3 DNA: TGCGCCAGCAGCTTGTTCCGGGACAGGGGACCTTATGGCTACACCTTC.

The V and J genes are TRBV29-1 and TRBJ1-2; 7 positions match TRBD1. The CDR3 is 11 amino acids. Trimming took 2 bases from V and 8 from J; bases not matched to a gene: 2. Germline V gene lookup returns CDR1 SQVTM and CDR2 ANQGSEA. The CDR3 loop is CSVETGEGYTF. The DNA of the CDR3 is TGCAGCGTTGAAACAGGGGAAGGCTACACCTTC.

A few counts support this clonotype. This CDR3 reads CASSFQGASGYTF. The CDR3 nucleotides are TGTGCCAGCAGCTTCCAGGGGGCGAGTGGCTACACCTTC. J is TRBJ1-2 and V is TRBV28, with 8 bases matching TRBD1. The CDR3 loop spans 13 amino acids. Per germline, CDR1 MDHEN and CDR2 SYDVKM. V dropped 6 bases and J dropped 7; count of bases not matched to a gene: 7.

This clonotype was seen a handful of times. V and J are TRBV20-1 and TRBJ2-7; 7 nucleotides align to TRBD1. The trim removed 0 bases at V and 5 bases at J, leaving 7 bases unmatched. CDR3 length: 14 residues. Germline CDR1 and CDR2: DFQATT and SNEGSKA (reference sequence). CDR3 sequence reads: CSARERDRAHEQYF. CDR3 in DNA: TGCAGTGCTAGAGAAAGAGACAGGGCCCACGAGCAGTACTTC.

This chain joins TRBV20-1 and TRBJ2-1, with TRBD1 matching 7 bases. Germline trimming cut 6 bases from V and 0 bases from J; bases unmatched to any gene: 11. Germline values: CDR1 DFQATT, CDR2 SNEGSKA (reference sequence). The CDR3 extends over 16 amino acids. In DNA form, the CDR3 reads TGCAGTGCCAACGAATGGGACAGACCCTCCTACAATGAGCAGTTCTTC. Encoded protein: CSANEWDRPSYNEQFF.

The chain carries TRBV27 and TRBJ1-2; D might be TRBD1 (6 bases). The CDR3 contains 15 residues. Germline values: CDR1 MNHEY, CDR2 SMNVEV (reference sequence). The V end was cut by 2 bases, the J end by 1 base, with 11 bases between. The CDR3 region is CASSLQGKGNYGYTF. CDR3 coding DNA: TGTGCCAGCAGTTTACAGGGGAAGGGTAACTATGGCTACACCTTC.

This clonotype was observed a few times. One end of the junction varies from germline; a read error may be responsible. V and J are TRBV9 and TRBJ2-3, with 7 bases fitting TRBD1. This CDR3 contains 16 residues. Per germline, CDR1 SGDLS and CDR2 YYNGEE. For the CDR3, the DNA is TGTGCCAGCAGCCCACGACAGGGCTCGGGTACAGACACGCAGTATTTT. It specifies CASSPRQGSGTDTQYF.

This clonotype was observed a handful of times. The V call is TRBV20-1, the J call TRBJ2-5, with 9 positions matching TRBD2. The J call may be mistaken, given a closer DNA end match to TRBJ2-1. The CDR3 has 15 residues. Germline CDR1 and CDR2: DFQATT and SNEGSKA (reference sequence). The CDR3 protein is CSANVGRGGVHEQFF. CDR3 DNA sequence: TGCAGTGCTAACGTAGGGCGGGGGGGCGTTCATGAGCAGTTCTTC.

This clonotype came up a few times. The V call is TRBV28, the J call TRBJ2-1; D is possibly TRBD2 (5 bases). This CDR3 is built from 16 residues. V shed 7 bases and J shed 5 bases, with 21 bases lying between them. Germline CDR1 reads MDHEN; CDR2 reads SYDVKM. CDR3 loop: CASTPRGYRRDNEQFF. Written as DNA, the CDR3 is TGTGCCAGCACTCCTCGGGGATACCGAAGGGACAATGAGCAGTTCTTC.

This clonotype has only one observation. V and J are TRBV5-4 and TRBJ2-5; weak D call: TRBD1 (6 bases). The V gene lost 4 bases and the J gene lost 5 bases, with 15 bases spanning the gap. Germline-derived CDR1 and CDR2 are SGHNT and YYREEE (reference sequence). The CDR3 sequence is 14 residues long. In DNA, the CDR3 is TGTGCCAGCAGCCGCAGGGGTTTCATGGAGACCCAGTACTTC. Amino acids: CASSRRGFMETQYF.

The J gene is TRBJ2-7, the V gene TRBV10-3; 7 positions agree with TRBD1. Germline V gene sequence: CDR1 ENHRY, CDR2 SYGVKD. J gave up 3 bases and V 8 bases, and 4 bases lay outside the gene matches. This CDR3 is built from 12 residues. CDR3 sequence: CAIRDSNYEQYF. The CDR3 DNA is TGTGCCATCCGGGACAGCAACTACGAGCAGTACTTC.

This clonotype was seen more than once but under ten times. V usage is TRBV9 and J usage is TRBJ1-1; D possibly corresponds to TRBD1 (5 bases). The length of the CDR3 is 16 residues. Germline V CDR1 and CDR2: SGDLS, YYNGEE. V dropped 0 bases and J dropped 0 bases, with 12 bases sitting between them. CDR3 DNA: TGTGCCAGCAGCGTAGATGGGGGAACCATGAACACTGAAGCTTTCTTT. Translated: CASSVDGGTMNTEAFF.

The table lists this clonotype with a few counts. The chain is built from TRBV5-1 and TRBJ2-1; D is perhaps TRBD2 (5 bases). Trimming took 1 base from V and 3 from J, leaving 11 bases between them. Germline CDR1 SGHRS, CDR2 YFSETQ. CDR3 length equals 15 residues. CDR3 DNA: TGCGCCAGCAGCTTGCGGGGAATGGGCTACAATGAGCAGTTCTTC. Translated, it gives CASSLRGMGYNEQFF.

The CDR3 DNA reads TGTGCCAGCAGCTTAGTTTGGCAGGGACCGACTCAAAACTATGGCTACACCTTC. This encodes CASSLVWQGPTQNYGYTF. The chain couples TRBV7-2 to TRBJ1-2; tentative D call: TRBD1 (5 bases). CDR1 SGHTA and CDR2 FQGNSA come from the germline V gene. The germline V and J ends were trimmed by 1 base and 2 bases, with 20 bases remaining between them. The CDR3 spans 18 residues.

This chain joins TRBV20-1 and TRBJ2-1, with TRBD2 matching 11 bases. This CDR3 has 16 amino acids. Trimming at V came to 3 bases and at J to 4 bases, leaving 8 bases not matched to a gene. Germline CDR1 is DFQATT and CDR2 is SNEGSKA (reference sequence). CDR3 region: CSARASGGHPYNEQFF. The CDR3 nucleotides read TGCAGTGCTAGGGCTAGCGGGGGGCATCCATACAATGAGCAGTTCTTC.

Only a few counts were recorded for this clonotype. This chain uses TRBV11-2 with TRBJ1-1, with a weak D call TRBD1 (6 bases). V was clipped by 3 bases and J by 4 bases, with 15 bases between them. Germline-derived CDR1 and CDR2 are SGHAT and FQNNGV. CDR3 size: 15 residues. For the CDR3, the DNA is TGTGCCAGCAGCTTGGGGCAGGGGATCTTCACTGAAGCTTTCTTT. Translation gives CASSLGQGIFTEAFF. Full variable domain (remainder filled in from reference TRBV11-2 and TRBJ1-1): EAGVAQSPRYKIIEKRQSVAFWCNPISGHATLYWYQQILGQGPKLLIQFQNNGVVDDSQLPKDRFSAERLKGVDSTLKIQPAKLEDSAVYLCASSLGQGIFTEAFFGQGTRLTVV.

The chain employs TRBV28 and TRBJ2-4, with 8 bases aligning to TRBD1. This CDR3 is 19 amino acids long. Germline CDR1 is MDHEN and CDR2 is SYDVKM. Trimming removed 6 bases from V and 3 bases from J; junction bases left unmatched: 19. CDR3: CASSPPGQGGIVGKNIQYF. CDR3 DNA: TGTGCCAGCAGCCCACCCGGACAGGGTGGGATAGTGGGCAAAAACATTCAGTACTTC.

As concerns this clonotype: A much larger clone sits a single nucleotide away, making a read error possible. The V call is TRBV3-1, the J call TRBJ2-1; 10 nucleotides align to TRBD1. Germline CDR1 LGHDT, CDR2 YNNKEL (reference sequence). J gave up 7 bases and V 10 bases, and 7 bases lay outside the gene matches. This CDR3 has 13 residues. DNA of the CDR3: TGTGCCATTAGGACAGGGGGAGGGAATGAGCAGTTCTTC. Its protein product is CAIRTGGGNEQFF.

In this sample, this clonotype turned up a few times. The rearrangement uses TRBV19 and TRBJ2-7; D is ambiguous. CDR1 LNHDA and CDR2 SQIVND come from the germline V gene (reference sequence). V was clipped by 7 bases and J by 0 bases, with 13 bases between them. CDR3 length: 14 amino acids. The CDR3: CASTEGANSYEQYF. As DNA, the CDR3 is TGTGCCAGTACGGAAGGTGCGAACTCCTACGAGCAGTACTTC.

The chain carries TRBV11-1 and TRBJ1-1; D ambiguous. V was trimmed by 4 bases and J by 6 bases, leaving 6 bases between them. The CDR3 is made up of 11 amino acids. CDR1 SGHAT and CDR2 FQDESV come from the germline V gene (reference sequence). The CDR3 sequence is CASSSSAEAFF. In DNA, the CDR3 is TGTGCCAGCAGCTCATCCGCTGAAGCTTTCTTT.

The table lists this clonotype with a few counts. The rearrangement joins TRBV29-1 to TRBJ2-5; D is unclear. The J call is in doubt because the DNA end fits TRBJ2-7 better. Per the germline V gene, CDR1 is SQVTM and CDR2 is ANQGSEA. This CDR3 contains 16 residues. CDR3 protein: CSVEDPTGAGSYEQYF. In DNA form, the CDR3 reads TGCAGCGTTGAAGATCCTACGGGTGCTGGGTCCTACGAGCAGTACTTC.

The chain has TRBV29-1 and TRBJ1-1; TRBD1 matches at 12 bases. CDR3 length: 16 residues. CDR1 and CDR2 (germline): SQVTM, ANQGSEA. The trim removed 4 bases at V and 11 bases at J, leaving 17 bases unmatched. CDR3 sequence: CSVAPIYGTGGALAFF. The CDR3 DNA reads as TGCAGCGTTGCCCCTATCTACGGGACAGGGGGCGCTTTGGCTTTCTTT.

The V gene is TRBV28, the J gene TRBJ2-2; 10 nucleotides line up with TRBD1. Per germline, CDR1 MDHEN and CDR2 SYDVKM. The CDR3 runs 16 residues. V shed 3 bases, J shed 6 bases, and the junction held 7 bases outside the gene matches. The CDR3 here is CASSLSSGTGAGELFF. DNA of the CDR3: TGTGCCAGCAGTTTGTCAAGCGGGACAGGGGCCGGGGAGCTGTTTTTT.

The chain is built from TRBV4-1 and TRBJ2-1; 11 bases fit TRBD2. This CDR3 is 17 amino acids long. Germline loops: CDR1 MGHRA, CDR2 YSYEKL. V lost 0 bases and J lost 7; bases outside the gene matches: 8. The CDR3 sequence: CASSQDGIAGGRNEQFF. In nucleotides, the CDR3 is TGCGCCAGCAGCCAAGATGGAATAGCGGGAGGGCGGAATGAGCAGTTCTTC.

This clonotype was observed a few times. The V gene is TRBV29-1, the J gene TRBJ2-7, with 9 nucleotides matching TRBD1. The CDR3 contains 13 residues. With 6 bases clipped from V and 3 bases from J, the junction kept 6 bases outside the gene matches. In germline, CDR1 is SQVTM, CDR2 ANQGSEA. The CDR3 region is CSVSGTGNYEQYF. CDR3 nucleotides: TGCAGCGTGTCCGGGACAGGGAACTACGAGCAGTACTTC.

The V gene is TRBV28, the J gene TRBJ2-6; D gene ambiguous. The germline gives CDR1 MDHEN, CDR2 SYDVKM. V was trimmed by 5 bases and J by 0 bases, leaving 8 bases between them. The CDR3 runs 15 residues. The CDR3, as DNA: TGTGCCAGCAGTCTCGTCAACTCTGGGGCCAACGTCCTGACTTTC. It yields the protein CASSLVNSGANVLTF.

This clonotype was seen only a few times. Here the CDR3 reads CASSRSGGASSYEQYF. The DNA for the CDR3 is TGTGCCAGCTCACGATCGGGAGGTGCAAGCTCCTACGAGCAGTACTTC. The gene calls are TRBV18 and TRBJ2-7, with 7 bases fitting TRBD2. The germline gives CDR1 KGHSH, CDR2 LQKENI. V was pared by 4 bases and J by 0 bases, with 9 bases of the junction left unmatched. The CDR3 extends over 16 amino acids. The complete variable domain, with remaining parts taken from reference TRBV18 and TRBJ2-7, reads NAGVMQNPRHLVRRRGQEARLRCSPMKGHSHVYWYRQLPEEGLKFMVYLQKENIIDESGMPKERFSAEFPKEGPSILRIQQVVRGDSAAYFCASSRSGGASSYEQYFGPGTRLTVT.